The next 2 T cell receptor beta chains were all read from a single sample in a study of shared clonotypes between healthy human individuals. Repertoires were generated with immunoSEQ multiplex PCR, while TCRdb's copy carries only in-frame clones and drops some. Of about 1 million clones listed, around 74% are singletons. Sequencing used memory CD4+ T cells sorted from blood. Subset in this sample: CD45RA-negative fraction. These receptor sequences come from a man aged 18 to 29 in good health.

The chain has TRBV6-1 and TRBJ1-1; D is unclear. CDR3 length equals 13 residues. Per the germline V gene, CDR1 is MNHNS and CDR2 is SASEGT. V lost 1 base, J lost 6 bases, and 9 bases lay in between. CDR3 region: CASSEVRRAEAFF. The CDR3 nucleotides read TGTGCCAGCAGTGAAGTTCGGCGGGCTGAAGCTTTCTTT.

This clone showed up just once. The chain uses TRBV10-3 and TRBJ2-6; TRBD1 is a possible D gene (5 bases). The CDR3 has 14 residues. Trimming took off 10 bases at V and 0 bases at J, with 10 bases between the two ends. Germline V gene sequence: CDR1 ENHRY, CDR2 SYGVKD. CDR3 amino acids: CATPRDSGANVLTF. CDR3 nucleotide sequence: TGTGCCACCCCCAGGGACTCTGGGGCCAACGTCCTGACTTTC.